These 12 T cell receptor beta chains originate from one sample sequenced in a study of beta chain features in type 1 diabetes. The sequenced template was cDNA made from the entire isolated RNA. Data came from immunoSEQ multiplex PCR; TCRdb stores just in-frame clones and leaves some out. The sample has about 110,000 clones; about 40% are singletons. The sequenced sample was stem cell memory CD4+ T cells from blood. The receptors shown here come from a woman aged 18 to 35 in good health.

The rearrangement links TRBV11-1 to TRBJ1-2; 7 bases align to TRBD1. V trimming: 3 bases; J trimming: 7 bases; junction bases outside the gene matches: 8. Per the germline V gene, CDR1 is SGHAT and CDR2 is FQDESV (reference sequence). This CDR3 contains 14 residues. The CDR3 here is CASSLKTGTGGYTF. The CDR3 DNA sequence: TGTGCCAGCAGCTTGAAGACAGGGACGGGTGGCTACACCTTC.

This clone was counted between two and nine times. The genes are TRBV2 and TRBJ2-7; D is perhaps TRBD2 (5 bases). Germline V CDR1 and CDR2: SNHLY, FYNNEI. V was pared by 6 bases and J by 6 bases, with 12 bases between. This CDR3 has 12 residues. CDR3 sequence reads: CASRPDRGEQYF. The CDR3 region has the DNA TGTGCCAGCAGGCCCGACCGGGGCGAGCAGTACTTC.

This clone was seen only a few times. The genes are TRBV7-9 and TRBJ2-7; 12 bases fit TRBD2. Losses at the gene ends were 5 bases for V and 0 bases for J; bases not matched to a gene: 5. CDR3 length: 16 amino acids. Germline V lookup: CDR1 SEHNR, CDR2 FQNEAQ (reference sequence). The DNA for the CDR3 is TGTGCCAGCAGCCCGACTAGCGGGGGTCCCTCCTACGAGCAGTACTTC. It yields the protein CASSPTSGGPSYEQYF.

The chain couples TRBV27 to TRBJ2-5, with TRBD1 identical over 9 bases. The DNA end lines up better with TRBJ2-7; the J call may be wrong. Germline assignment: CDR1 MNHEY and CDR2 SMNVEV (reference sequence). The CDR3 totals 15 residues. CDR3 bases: TGTGCCAGCACCTCCGCGGGGACAGGGCTCCACGAGCAGTACTTC. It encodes CASTSAGTGLHEQYF.

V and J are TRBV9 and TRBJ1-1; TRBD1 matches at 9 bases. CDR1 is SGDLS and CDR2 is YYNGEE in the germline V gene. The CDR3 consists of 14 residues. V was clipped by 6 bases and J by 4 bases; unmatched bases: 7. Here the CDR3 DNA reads TGTGCCAGCATACAGGGGGCAGAGGGCACTGAAGCTTTCTTT. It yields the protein CASIQGAEGTEAFF.

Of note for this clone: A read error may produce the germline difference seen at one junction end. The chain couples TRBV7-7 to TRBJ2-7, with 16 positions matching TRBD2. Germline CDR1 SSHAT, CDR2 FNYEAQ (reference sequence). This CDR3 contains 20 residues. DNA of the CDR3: TGTGCTAGCAGCTTTAGGGGGAAGCCGGGACTAGCGGGAGGGCTCTACGAGCAGTACTTC. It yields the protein CASSFRGKPGLAGGLYEQYF.

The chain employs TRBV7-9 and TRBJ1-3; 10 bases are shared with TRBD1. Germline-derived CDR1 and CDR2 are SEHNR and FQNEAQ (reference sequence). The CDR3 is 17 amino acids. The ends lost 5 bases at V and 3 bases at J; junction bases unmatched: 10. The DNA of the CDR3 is TGTGCCAGCAGCCCGGGGGACAGGGGCTTTGATGGAAACACCATATATTTT. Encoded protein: CASSPGDRGFDGNTIYF.

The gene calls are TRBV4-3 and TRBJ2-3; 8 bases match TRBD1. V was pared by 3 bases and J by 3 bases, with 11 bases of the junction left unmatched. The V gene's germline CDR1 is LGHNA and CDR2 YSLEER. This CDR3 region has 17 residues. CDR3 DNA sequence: TGCGCCAGCAGCCACTTTCCAGGGGGCCTGGGGACAGATACGCAGTATTTT. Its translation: CASSHFPGGLGTDTQYF.

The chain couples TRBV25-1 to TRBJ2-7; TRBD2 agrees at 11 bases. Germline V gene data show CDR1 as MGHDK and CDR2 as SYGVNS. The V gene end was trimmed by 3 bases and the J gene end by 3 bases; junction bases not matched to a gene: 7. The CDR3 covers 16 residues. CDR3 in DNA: TGTGCCAGCAGTGAGATGGGACTAGCGGAAGGCTACGAGCAGTACTTC. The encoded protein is CASSEMGLAEGYEQYF.

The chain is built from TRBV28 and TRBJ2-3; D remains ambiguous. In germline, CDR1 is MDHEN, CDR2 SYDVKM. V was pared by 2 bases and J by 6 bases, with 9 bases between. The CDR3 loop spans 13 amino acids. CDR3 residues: CASSLRVPDTQYF. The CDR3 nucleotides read TGTGCCAGCAGTTTACGGGTCCCGGATACGCAGTATTTT.

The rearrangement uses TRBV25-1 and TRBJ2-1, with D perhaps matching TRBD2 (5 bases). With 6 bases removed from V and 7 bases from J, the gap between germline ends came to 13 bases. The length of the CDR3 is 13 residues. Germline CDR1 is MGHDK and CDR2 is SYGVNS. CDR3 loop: CASSRTYRNEQFF. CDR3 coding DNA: TGTGCCAGCAGCCGGACTTACCGTAATGAGCAGTTCTTC. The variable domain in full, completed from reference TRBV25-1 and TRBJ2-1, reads EADIYQTPRYLVIGTGKKITLECSQTMGHDKMYWYQQDPGMELHLIHYSYGVNSTEKGDLSSESTVSRIRTEHFPLTLESARPSHTSQYLCASSRTYRNEQFFGPGTRLTVL.

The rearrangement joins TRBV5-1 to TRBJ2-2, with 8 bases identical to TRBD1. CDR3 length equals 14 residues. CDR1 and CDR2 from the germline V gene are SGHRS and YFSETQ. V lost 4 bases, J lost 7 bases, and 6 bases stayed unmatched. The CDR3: CASSQTGDIGELFF. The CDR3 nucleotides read TGCGCCAGCAGCCAGACAGGGGATATCGGGGAGCTGTTTTTT.